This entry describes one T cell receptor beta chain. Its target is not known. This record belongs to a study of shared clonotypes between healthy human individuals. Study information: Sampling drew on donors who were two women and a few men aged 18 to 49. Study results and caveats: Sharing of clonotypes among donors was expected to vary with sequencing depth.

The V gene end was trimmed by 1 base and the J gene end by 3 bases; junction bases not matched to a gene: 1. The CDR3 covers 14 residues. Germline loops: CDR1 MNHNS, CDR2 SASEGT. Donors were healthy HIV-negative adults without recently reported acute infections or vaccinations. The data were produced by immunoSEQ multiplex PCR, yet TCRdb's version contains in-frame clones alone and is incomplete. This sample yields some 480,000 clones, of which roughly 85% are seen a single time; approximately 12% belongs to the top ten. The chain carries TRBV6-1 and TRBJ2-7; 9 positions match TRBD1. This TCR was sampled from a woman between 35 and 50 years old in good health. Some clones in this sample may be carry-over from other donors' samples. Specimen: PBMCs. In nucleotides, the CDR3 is TGTGCCAGCAGTGAAGACAGGGGGCTCTACGAGCAGTACTTC. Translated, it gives CASSEDRGLYEQYF.